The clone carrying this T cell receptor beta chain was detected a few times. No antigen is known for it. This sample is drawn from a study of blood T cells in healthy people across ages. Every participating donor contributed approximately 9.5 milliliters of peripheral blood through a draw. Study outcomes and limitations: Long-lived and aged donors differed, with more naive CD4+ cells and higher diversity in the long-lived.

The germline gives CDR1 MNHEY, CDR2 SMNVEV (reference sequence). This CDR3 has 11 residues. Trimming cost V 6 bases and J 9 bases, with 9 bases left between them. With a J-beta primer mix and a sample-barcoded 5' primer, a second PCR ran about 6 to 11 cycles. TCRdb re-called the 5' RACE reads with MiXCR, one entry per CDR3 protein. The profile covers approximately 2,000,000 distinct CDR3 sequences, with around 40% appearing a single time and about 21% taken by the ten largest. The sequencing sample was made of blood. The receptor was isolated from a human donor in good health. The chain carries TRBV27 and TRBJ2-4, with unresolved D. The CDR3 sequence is CASRLGGIQYF. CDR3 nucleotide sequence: TGTGCCAGCAGACTTGGTGGCATTCAGTACTTC.